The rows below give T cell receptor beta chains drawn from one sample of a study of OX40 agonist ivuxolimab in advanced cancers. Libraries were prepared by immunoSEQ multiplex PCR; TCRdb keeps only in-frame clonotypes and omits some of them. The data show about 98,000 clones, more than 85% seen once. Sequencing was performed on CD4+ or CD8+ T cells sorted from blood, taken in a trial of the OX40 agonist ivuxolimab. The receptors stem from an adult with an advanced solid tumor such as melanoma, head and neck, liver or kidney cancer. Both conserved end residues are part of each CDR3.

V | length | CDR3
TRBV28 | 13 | CASSRLVQETQYF
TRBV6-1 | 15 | CASNRGGSEGSPLHF
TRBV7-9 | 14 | CASSLPGQHAEQYF
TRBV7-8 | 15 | CASSSGDRVTDTQYF
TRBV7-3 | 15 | CASSLGSLSTDTQYF
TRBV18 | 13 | CASSSGGSGIAFF
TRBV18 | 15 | CASSPAAGESDTQYF
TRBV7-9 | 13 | CASRPAVNTEAFF
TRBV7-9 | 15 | CASSSPGFSGNTIYF
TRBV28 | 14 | CASSSSMGVGTQYF
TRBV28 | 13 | CASSQQLFQPQHF
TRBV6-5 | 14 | CASGRTGGNYGYTF
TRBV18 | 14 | CASSRQGEGEKLFF
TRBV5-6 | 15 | CASSSLGQGLVGAFF
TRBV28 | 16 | CASSPGQGISGNTIYF
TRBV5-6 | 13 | CASSPRGRYGYTF